This T cell receptor (beta chain) was sequenced for a study of high-grade serous ovarian cancer treatment subgroups (dated by TCRdb to the early 2020s). Background on the whole study: On average, each sample produced fewer than 15,000 sequencing reads and thousands of unique TCR beta rearrangements. TCR beta repertoires were profiled in patients with high-grade serous ovarian cancer who were grouped, under a laparoscopic triage algorithm, by complete gross resection or by neoadjuvant chemotherapy response. Of the roughly 30 patients in the cohort, about ten had no residual disease after primary surgery (R0), about ten were excellent NACT responders, and about ten were poor NACT responders. One primary tumor sample and two metastatic tumor samples were collected from each patient, for a total of 90 samples.

What the research found in general, with its limitations: TCR clonal relatedness showed a positive correlation with neoantigen level and a trend toward positive correlation with copy number variation and mutation load from whole-genome sequencing. TCR repertoire analyses focused on CDR3; CDR1 and CDR2 were not analyzed. Repertoire similarity between tumors of the same patient ranged about 0.11 to 0.79, whereas almost no similarity was seen between different patients. Because bulk tumor TCR sequencing provided no spatial information, insight into HGSC tumor complexity and diversity was limited.

Tumor samples were obtained before definitive surgery or chemotherapy. Genomic DNA was extracted by the MD Anderson Biospecimen Extraction Resource, and TCR sequencing was done by the MD Anderson Cancer Genomics Laboratory. Of note for this clone: The antigen this receptor binds is unknown. Nothing much larger sits one base from this clone, and base qualities are not available.

The roughly 90 tumor samples were subjected to high-throughput TCR profiling using ImmunoSEQ. As for how the authors treated the data: Repertoire diversity metrics included richness (unique productive sequences), clonality, evenness and relatedness; Bhattacharyya coefficient assessed similarity between samples. A sensitivity analysis excluded TCRs with fewer than two reads and gave consistent conclusions. In its TCRdb copy, this immuneACCESS table keeps in-frame sequences only and misses some clones. Where compared with another copy, unresolved V genes explain less than half of these, and the others have no known cause. D and trimming come from the DNA, and the V and J calls and clone size come from that table. The sample profile shows 25,000 to 30,000 clones; around four fifths of them were found once. The ten biggest clones cover 2.1% of the sample. The CDR3 has 11 amino acids, counting the end cysteine and phenylalanine. Solely the CDR3 DNA is kept, with 33 bases framed from the first base. V sheds 3 bases and J sheds 7 bases, leaving 7 bases between their ends. As encoded in the germline V gene (reference sequence), CDR1 is DFQATT while CDR2 is SNEGSKA.

The chain uses TRBV20-1 and TRBJ2-1; tentative D gene TRBD2, with 5 bases matching. The sample was tumor tissue. The sequence came from a human donor with high-grade serous ovarian cancer. In nucleotide form, the sequence is TGCAGTGCTAGTTGGGAGAATGAGCAGTTCTTC. The resulting protein is CSASWENEQFF.